What follows is one T cell receptor (beta chain) and its context. Its target is unknown. Assay used: immunoSEQ multiplex PCR; TCRdb lists only in-frame clones, some missing. Of around 200,000 clones in the sample, 94% are singletons; the top ten hold about 1.5%. Germline-derived CDR1 and CDR2 are SGHVS and FNYEAQ. The CDR3 runs 13 residues. The V end was cut by 1 base, the J end by 0 bases, with 3 bases between. This entry is derived from a study of T cell responses to AZD1222 COVID-19 vaccine. Overall study results and limits: Spike as a whole was targeted by vaccine-associated CD4 TCRs, dominant at 160-218 and 743-854. The study identified only six AZD1222 recipients as seropositive at baseline.

This material consisted of peripheral blood, taken 28 days after the second AZD1222 dose. The chain has TRBV7-6 and TRBJ1-1; no definite D call. The source is an adult who received the AZD1222 COVID-19 vaccine. This chain's CDR3 is CASSLEVNTEAFF. CDR3 nucleotide sequence: TGTGCCAGCAGCTTAGAAGTGAACACTGAAGCTTTCTTT.